The T cell receptor (beta chain) under discussion was sequenced for a study of T cell responses to AZD1222 COVID-19 vaccine. Study overall: Samples with a second dose at about 4 or about 12 weeks were pooled together.

On this clone itself: The antigen remains unidentified.

Sequencing was performed with immunoSEQ multiplex PCR; in TCRdb, only in-frame clones are kept and a portion is missing. The repertoire holds about 96,000 clones, with around 89% as singletons. Study-wide findings and caveats: The donor cohort was predominantly white British with a female majority, and clonal diversity may have been underestimated. AZD1222 recipients seropositive at baseline numbered only 5 to 7.

The clonotype was recovered from an adult in good health. Sequencing used peripheral blood, obtained on day 0 of AZD1222 vaccination.

The CDR3 coding sequence is TGTGCCAGCAGCTTGGGACAGGTTCATGAAAAACTGTTTTTT. Protein sequence: CASSLGQVHEKLFF. J is TRBJ1-4 and V is TRBV5-6; TRBD1 might be the D (6 bases). Trimming took off 0 bases at V and 6 bases at J, with 9 bases between the two ends. There are 14 residues in the CDR3. In germline, CDR1 is SGHDT, CDR2 YYEEEE. Full variable domain (remainder filled in from reference TRBV5-6 and TRBJ1-4): DAGVTQSPTHLIKTRGQQVTLRCSPKSGHDTVSWYQQALGQGPQFIFQYYEEEERQRGNFPDRFSGHQFPNYSSELNVNALLLGDSALYLCASSLGQVHEKLFFGSGTQLSVL.